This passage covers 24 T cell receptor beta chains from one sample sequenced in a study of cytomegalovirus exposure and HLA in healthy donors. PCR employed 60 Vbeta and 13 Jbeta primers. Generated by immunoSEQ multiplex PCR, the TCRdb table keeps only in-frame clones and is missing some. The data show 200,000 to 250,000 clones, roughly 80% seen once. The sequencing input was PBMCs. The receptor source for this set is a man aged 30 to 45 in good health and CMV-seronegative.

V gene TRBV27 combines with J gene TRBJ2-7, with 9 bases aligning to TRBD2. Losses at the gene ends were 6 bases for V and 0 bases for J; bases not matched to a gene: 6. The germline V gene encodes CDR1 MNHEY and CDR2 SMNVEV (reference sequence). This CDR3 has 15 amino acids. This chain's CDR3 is CASSLAGELSYEQYF. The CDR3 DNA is TGTGCCAGCAGCTTAGCGGGGGAACTCTCCTACGAGCAGTACTTC.

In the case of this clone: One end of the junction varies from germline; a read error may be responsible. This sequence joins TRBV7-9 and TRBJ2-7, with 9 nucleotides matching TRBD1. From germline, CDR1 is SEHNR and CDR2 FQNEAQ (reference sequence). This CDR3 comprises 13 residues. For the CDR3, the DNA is TGTTCCAGCAGCGGACAGGGGCGGAACGAGCAGTACTTC. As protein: CSSSGQGRNEQYF.

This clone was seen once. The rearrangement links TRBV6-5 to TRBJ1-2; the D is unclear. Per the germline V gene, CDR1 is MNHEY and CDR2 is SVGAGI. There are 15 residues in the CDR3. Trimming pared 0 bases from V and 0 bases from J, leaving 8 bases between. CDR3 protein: CASSYSVRANYGYTF. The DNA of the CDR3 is TGTGCCAGCAGTTACTCGGTGCGTGCTAACTATGGCTACACCTTC.

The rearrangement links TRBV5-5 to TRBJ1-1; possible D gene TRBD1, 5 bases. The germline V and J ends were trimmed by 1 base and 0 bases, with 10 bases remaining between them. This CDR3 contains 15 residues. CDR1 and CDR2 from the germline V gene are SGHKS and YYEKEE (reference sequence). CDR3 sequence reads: CASSLRGIMNTEAFF. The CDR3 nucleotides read TGTGCCAGCAGCTTGAGGGGTATAATGAACACTGAAGCTTTCTTT. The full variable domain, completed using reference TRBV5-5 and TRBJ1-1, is DAGVTQSPTHLIKTRGQQVTLRCSPISGHKSVSWYQQVLGQGPQFIFQYYEKEERGRGNFPDRFSARQFPNYSSELNVNALLLGDSALYLCASSLRGIMNTEAFFGQGTRLTVV.

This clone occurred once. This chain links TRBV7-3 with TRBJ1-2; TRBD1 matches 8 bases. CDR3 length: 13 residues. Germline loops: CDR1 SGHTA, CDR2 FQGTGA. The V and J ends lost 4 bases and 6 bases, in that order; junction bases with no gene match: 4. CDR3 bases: TGTGCCAGCAGCTCCGCAGGGGGCGATGGCTACACCTTC. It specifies CASSSAGGDGYTF.

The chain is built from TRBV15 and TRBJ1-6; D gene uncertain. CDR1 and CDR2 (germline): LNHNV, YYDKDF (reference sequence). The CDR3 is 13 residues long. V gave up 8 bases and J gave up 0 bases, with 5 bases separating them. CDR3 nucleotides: TGTGCCACCGGGAGCTCCTATAATTCACCCCTCCACTTT. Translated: CATGSSYNSPLHF.

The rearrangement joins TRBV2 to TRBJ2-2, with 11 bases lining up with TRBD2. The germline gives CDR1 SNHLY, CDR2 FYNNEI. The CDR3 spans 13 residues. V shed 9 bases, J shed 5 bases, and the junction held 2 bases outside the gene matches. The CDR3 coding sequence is TGTGCCAGGGGACTAGCGGATACCGGGGAGCTGTTTTTT. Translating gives CARGLADTGELFF.

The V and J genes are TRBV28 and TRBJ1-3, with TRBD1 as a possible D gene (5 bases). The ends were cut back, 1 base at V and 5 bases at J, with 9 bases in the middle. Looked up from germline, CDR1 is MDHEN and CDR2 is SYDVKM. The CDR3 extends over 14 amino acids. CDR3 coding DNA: TGTGCCAGCAGTTTATCCAGGGCCCGAAACACCATATATTTT. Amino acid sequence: CASSLSRARNTIYF. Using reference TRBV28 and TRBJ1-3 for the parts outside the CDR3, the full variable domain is DVKVTQSSRYLVKRTGEKVFLECVQDMDHENMFWYRQDPGLGLRLIYFSYDVKMKEKGDIPEGYSVSREKKERFSLILESASTNQTSMYLCASSLSRARNTIYFGEGSWLTVV.

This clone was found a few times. The CDR3 bases are TGTGCCAGCAGCTTGGGGGGGGATACCTACGAGCAGTACTTC. It codes for CASSLGGDTYEQYF. The chain couples TRBV5-6 to TRBJ2-7; D perhaps matches TRBD2 (6 bases). V lost 0 bases and J 2 bases, leaving 9 bases between the germline ends. The CDR3 has 14 residues. The germline V gene has CDR1 SGHDT and CDR2 YYEEEE.

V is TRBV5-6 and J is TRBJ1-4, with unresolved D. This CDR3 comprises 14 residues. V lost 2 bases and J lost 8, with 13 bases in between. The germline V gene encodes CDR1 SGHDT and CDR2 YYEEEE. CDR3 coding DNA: TGTGCCAGCAGCTTTTGGACTGTGGGGGAAAAACTGTTTTTT. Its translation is CASSFWTVGEKLFF.

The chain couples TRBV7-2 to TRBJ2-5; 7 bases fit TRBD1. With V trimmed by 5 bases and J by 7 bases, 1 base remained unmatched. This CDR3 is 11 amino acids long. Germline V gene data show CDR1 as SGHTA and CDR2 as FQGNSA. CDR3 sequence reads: CASSPGGTQYF. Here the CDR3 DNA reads TGTGCCAGCAGCCCAGGGGGGACCCAGTACTTC.

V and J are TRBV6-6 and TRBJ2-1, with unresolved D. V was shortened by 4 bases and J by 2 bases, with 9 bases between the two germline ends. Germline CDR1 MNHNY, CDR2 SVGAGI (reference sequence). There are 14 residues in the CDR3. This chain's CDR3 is CASSFRRAYNEQFF. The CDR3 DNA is TGTGCCAGCAGTTTCCGACGGGCCTACAATGAGCAGTTCTTC.

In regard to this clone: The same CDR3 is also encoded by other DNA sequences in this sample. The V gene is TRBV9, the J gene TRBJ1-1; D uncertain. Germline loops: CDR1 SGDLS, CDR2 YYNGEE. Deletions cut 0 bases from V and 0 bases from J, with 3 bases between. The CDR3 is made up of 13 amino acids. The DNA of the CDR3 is TGTGCCAGCAGCGTAGCTGTGAACACTGAAGCTTTCTTT. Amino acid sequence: CASSVAVNTEAFF.

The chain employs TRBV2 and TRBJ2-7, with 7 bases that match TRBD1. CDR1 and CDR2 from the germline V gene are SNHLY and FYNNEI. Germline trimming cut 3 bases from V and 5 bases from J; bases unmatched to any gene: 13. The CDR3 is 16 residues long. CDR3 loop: CASSDNRGKMNDEQYF. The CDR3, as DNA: TGTGCCAGCAGTGACAACAGGGGAAAGATGAACGACGAGCAGTACTTC. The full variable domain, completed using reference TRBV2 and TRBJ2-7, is EPEVTQTPSHQVTQMGQEVILRCVPISNHLYFYWYRQILGQKVEFLVSFYNNEISEKSEIFDDQFSVERPDGSNFTLKIRSTKLEDSAMYFCASSDNRGKMNDEQYFGPGTRLTVT.

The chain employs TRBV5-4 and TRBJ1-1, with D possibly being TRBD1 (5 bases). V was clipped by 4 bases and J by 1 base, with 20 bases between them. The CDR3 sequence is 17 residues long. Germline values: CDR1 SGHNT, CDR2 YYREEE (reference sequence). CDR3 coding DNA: TGTGCCAGCAGCGAACAGCCGGGACGGAGGGAGAACACTGAAGCTTTCTTT. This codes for CASSEQPGRRENTEAFF.

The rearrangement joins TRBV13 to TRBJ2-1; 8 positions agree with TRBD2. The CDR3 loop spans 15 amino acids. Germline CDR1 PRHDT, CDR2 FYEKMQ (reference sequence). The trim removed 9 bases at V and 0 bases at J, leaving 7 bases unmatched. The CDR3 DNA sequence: TGTGCCAGTCCCGGCGGGACTAGCTCCTACAATGAGCAGTTCTTC. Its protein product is CASPGGTSSYNEQFF.

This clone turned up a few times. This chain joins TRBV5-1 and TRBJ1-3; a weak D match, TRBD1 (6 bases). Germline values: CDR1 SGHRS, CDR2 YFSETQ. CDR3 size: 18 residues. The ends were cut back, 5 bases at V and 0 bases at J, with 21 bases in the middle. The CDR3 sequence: CASSFRQRGSHSGNTIYF. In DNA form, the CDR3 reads TGCGCCAGCAGTTTCCGACAGAGGGGGTCCCACTCTGGAAACACCATATATTTT.

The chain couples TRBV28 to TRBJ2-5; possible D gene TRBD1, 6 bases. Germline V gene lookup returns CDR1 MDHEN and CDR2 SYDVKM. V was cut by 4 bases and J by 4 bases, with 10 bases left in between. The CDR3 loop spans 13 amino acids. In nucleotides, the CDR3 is TGTGCCAGCAGTTCTCCCAGGGGAGAGACCCAGTACTTC. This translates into CASSSPRGETQYF.

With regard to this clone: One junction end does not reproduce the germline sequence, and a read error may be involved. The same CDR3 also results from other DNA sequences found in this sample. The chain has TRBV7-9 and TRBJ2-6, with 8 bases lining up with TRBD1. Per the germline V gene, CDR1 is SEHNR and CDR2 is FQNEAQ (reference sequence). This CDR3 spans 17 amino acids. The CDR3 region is CASSSLDRAGGASVLTF. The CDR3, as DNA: TGTGCCAGCAGCTCGTTGGACAGGGCAGGAGGGGCCAGCGTCCTGACTTTC.

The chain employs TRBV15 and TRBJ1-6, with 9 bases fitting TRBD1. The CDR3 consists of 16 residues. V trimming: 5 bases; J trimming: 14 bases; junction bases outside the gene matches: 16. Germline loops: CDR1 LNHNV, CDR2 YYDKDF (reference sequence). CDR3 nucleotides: TGTGCCACCAGCCCGCGGCCAGGACAGGGGATTACCACCCTCCACTTT. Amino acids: CATSPRPGQGITTLHF. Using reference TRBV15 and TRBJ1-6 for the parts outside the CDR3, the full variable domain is DAMVIQNPRYQVTQFGKPVTLSCSQTLNHNVMYWYQQKSSQAPKLLFHYYDKDFNNEADTPDNFQSRRPNTSFCFLDIRSPGLGDTAMYLCATSPRPGQGITTLHFGNGTRLTVT.

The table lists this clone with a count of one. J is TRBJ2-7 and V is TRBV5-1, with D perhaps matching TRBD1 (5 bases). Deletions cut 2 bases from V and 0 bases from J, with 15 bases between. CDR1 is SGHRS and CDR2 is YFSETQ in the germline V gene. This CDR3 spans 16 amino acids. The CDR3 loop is CASSLTSGLSSYEQYF. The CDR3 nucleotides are TGCGCCAGCAGCTTAACCTCAGGGTTGAGCTCCTACGAGCAGTACTTC.

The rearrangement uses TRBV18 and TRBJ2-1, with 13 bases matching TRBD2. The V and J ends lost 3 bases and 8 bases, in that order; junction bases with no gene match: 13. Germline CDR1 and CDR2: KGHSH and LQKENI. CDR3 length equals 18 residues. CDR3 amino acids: CASSPDSRTSGGVYEQFF. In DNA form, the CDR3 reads TGTGCCAGCTCACCGGACAGCCGGACTAGCGGGGGTGTATATGAGCAGTTCTTC.

In DNA, the CDR3 is TGTGCCAGCAGTGAGGAGGTCCTTAACTTAGCCAAAAACATTCAGTACTTC. Its protein product is CASSEEVLNLAKNIQYF. The chain has TRBV2 and TRBJ2-4, with D perhaps matching TRBD2 (5 bases). The V and J ends lost 3 bases and 0 bases respectively, with 15 bases between them. The CDR3 sequence is 17 residues long. Germline-derived CDR1 and CDR2 are SNHLY and FYNNEI.

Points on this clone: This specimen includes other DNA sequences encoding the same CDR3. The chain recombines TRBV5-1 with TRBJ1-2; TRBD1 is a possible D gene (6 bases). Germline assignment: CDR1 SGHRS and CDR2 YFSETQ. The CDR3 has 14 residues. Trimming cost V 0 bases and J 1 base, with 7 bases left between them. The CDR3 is CASSLDRVNYGYTF. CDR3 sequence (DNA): TGCGCCAGCAGCTTGGACAGGGTTAACTATGGCTACACCTTC.